A selection of T cell receptor beta chains follows, all from one sample in a study of blood T cell repertoires in COVID-19. Produced via immunoSEQ multiplex PCR; TCRdb's table is partial and in-frame only. The sample includes around 200,000 clones, more than 75% seen only once; the top ten take 2.7%. What was sequenced was peripheral blood. The receptors originated from a man aged 40-50 years with active or convalescent COVID-19. Both conserved end residues are part of each CDR3. Each record gives: J gene, clone size, V gene, D gene, CDR3 protein, CDR3 DNA. D genes are given only for firm matches. Not every row has a clone size; where given, it reads once, few, many or a size class.

TRBJ2-7 NA TRBV5-1 NA CASSTWGRPYEQYF TGCGCCAGCAGCACCTGGGGCAGACCCTACGAGCAGTACTTC
TRBJ1-2 few TRBV5-1 NA CASSLVKEYGYTF TGCGCCAGCAGCTTGGTAAAGGAGTATGGCTACACCTTC
TRBJ1-2 few TRBV12-3/TRBV12-4 TRBD1 CASRGTVQGYTF TGTGCCAGCAGGGGGACAGTGCAAGGCTACACCTTC
TRBJ2-2 NA TRBV5-6 TRBD2 CASINGGGRNTGELFF TGTGCCAGCATCAACGGCGGGGGGAGGAACACCGGGGAGCTGTTTTTT
TRBJ2-7 once TRBV7-9 NA CASSLETYAYEQYF TGTGCCAGCAGCTTGGAGACGTACGCCTACGAGCAGTACTTC
TRBJ1-2 once TRBV28 NA CASMEDRRYGYTF TGTGCCAGCATGGAGGACAGAAGGTATGGCTACACCTTC
TRBJ1-4 NA TRBV28 TRBD1 CASLLAQGDEKLFF TGTGCCAGCCTACTGGCACAGGGGGATGAAAAACTGTTTTTT
TRBJ2-1 once TRBV7-2 TRBD1 CASSLTGTEQFF TGTGCCAGCAGCTTGACAGGGACTGAGCAGTTCTTC
TRBJ1-1 NA TRBV5-1 NA CASSLALPGETEAFF TGCGCCAGCAGCTTGGCGTTACCCGGGGAAACTGAAGCTTTCTTT
TRBJ2-4 NA TRBV9 NA CASSTLDSSAKNIQYF TGTGCCAGCAGCACCCTGGACAGTTCAGCCAAAAACATTCAGTACTTC
TRBJ1-2 NA TRBV12-3/TRBV12-4 NA CASISRLIHGYTF TGTGCCAGCATCTCCCGGTTAATCCATGGCTACACCTTC
TRBJ2-7 NA TRBV11-2 TRBD2 CASSSQGLGGYEQYF TGTGCCAGCAGCTCCCAAGGACTAGGAGGGTACGAGCAGTACTTC
TRBJ1-6 NA TRBV21-1 NA CASSKVDTFLGTGVPLDNSPLHF TGTGCCAGCAGCAAAGTAGATACTTTTTTAGGGACAGGGGTGCCTCTTGATAATTCACCCCTCCACTTT
TRBJ1-5 NA TRBV6-5 NA CASRQDMYSNQPQHF TGTGCCAGCAGGCAAGACATGTATAGCAATCAGCCCCAGCATTTT
TRBJ1-5 NA TRBV28 NA CASSLMGAGDQPQHF TGTGCCAGCAGTTTAATGGGGGCGGGAGATCAGCCCCAGCATTTT
TRBJ1-1 NA TRBV20-1 NA CSASRNTEAFF TGCAGTGCTAGCAGGAACACTGAAGCTTTCTTT
TRBJ2-3 NA TRBV6-5 NA CASSYSRLDTQYF TGTGCCAGCAGTTACTCGAGGCTCGATACGCAGTATTTT
TRBJ1-5 NA TRBV5-1 NA CASSLDINQPQHF TGCGCCAGCAGCTTGGACATAAATCAGCCCCAGCATTTT
TRBJ2-5 NA TRBV3-1/TRBV3-2 NA CASSQATGETQYF TGTGCCAGCAGCCAAGCCACAGGGGAGACCCAGTACTTC
TRBJ2-7 NA TRBV6-1 NA CASSDISYEQYF TGTGCCAGCAGTGATATTTCCTACGAGCAGTACTTC
TRBJ2-3 once TRBV9 TRBD2 CASSLSGGITDTQYF TGTGCCAGCAGCCTTAGCGGGGGGATCACAGATACGCAGTATTTT
TRBJ1-1 NA TRBV25-1 NA CASSEWGGTEAFF TGTGCCAGCAGTGAATGGGGGGGAACTGAAGCTTTCTTT
TRBJ2-1 NA TRBV11-3 NA CASSSSGVSSYNEQFF TGTGCCAGCAGCTCGTCGGGGGTCAGCTCCTACAATGAGCAGTTCTTC